One and the same sample provided the 9 T cell receptor beta chains below, sequenced in a study of cytomegalovirus exposure and HLA in healthy donors. This PCR relied on a set of 60 Vbeta primers and 13 Jbeta primers. Sequencing used immunoSEQ multiplex PCR; TCRdb keeps in-frame clones, though not all of them. The table shows roughly 300,000 clones, with around 86% occurring only once. Sequenced material: PBMCs. The source of these receptors is a man aged 40-50 years in good health and CMV-seropositive.

The chain couples TRBV7-9 to TRBJ2-2, with 9 bases that match TRBD1. V lost 0 bases and J lost 2; bases outside the gene matches: 4. CDR1 SEHNR and CDR2 FQNEAQ come from the germline V gene (reference sequence). The CDR3 spans 17 residues. The CDR3 region is CASSLAPGQGNTGELFF. CDR3 nucleotides: TGTGCCAGCAGCTTAGCGCCGGGACAGGGCAACACCGGGGAGCTGTTTTTT.

The V call is TRBV11-2, the J call TRBJ1-5; D might be TRBD1 (6 bases). Trimming shortened V by 0 bases and J by 6 bases, and 12 bases separated the two germline ends. Germline V gene lookup returns CDR1 SGHAT and CDR2 FQNNGV. The CDR3 sequence is 15 residues long. Here the CDR3 DNA reads TGTGCCAGCAGCTTAGATCCGCAGGGGATTCAGCCCCAGCATTTT. Translation gives CASSLDPQGIQPQHF. The full variable domain, rest sourced from reference TRBV11-2 and TRBJ1-5, is EAGVAQSPRYKIIEKRQSVAFWCNPISGHATLYWYQQILGQGPKLLIQFQNNGVVDDSQLPKDRFSAERLKGVDSTLKIQPAKLEDSAVYLCASSLDPQGIQPQHFGDGTRLSIL.

The rearrangement joins TRBV19 to TRBJ1-5; D is uncertain. The CDR3 contains 15 residues. CDR1 LNHDA and CDR2 SQIVND come from the germline V gene (reference sequence). Trimming stripped 5 bases from V and 4 bases from J, with 15 bases between. Written as DNA, the CDR3 is TGTGCCAGTAGTGCCCTCGTGGGAGGTAATCAGCCCCAGCATTTT. Translating gives CASSALVGGNQPQHF.

This clone was seen at least ten times. The chain links TRBV5-6 to TRBJ1-1; no definite D call. The CDR3 sequence is 16 residues long. Trimming stripped 0 bases from V and 0 bases from J, with 12 bases between. CDR1 is SGHDT and CDR2 is YYEEEE in the germline V gene. CDR3 in amino acids: CASSLGIFPVNTEAFF. The DNA of the CDR3 is TGTGCCAGCAGCTTGGGTATTTTTCCCGTGAACACTGAAGCTTTCTTT.

This rearrangement joins TRBV27 to TRBJ2-2, with TRBD2 matching over 15 bases. The CDR3 extends over 17 amino acids. Germline lookup yields CDR1 MNHEY and CDR2 SMNVEV (reference sequence). V shed 4 bases, J shed 7 bases, and the junction held 7 bases outside the gene matches. CDR3 in amino acids: CASSSWTSGRGIGELFF. The DNA for the CDR3 is TGTGCCAGCAGTTCTTGGACTAGCGGGAGGGGTATCGGGGAGCTGTTTTTT.

This clone was detected a few times. The CDR3 sequence is CASSYGTAEFYGYTF. Here the CDR3 DNA reads TGTGCCAGCAGTTACGGGACAGCAGAATTCTATGGCTACACCTTC. The chain is built from TRBV6-5 and TRBJ1-2; 7 bases align to TRBD1. The CDR3 length is 15 residues. Germline V lookup: CDR1 MNHEY, CDR2 SVGAGI. Losses at the gene ends were 2 bases for V and 4 bases for J; bases not matched to a gene: 7.

About this clone: Compared with germline, one end of the junction differs, possibly owing to a read error. V is TRBV7-9 and J is TRBJ1-2; TRBD1 might be the D (5 bases). This CDR3 contains 13 residues. Germline loops: CDR1 SEHNR, CDR2 FQNEAQ (reference sequence). This CDR3 is CSSSPHQGNGYTF. The CDR3 bases are TGTTCCAGCAGCCCCCACCAGGGAAATGGCTACACCTTC.

The chain recombines TRBV27 with TRBJ1-1; 9 bases line up with TRBD1. The CDR3 totals 17 residues. CDR1 is MNHEY, CDR2 SMNVEV, per germline (reference sequence). The junction had 14 bases not matched to a gene; V was cut back by 5 bases and J by 4 bases. CDR3 DNA sequence: TGTGCCAGCAGTAAACAACATGGAACAGGGGGCGCCACTGAAGCTTTCTTT. Translation: CASSKQHGTGGATEAFF.

The rearrangement joins TRBV5-4 to TRBJ2-1; 13 nucleotides align to TRBD2. The CDR3 sequence is 17 residues long. Germline V gene data show CDR1 as SGHNT and CDR2 as YYREEE (reference sequence). Trimming took 4 bases from V and 1 from J; bases not matched to a gene: 5. This chain's CDR3 is CASSPPGLAGSYNEQFF. Written as DNA, the CDR3 is TGTGCCAGCAGCCCTCCGGGACTAGCGGGATCCTACAATGAGCAGTTCTTC.